This T cell receptor (beta chain) was sequenced in a study of siplizumab effects on memory and regulatory T cells. Generated by immunoSEQ multiplex PCR, the TCRdb table keeps only in-frame clones and is missing some. Among about 110,000 clones listed, roughly 90% were seen once. V lost 3 bases to trimming and J lost 1 base; unmatched junction nucleotides: 6. Germline V gene lookup returns CDR1 LNHDA and CDR2 SQIVND (reference sequence). The CDR3 is made up of 17 amino acids. The TCR originated in a human donor in good health. The sample comprised CD4+ T cells sorted from blood. The chain joins TRBV19 to TRBJ2-3; 11 bases are a match to TRBD2. This CDR3 is CASSIGLAGGGTDTQYF. The CDR3 nucleotides are TGTGCCAGTAGTATCGGCCTAGCGGGGGGAGGCACAGATACGCAGTATTTT.